This TCR beta chain came from a study of vaccination effects on CD4 cells after COVID-19. Across the study: Post-vaccine specimens were collected at a median of 72 days following the second dose. Whole-study results and caveats: Convalescent patients in the study were few, and early post-infection timepoints were absent.

TCRdb's copy holds only in-frame clones and misses some; the assay was immunoSEQ multiplex PCR. The data contain 22,000 or so clones, around 77% of them singletons. V lost 0 bases and J 5 bases, leaving 10 bases between the germline ends. This CDR3 is built from 14 residues. CDR1 and CDR2 from the germline V gene are WNHNN and SYGVQD (reference sequence). Peptide-pool stimulation followed by sequencing identified expanded antigen-specific CD4+ clonotypes in the ViraFEST assay. Isolation of CD4+ T cells took place after 10 days of culture. All study participants received two doses of BNT162b2 or mRNA-1273 vaccine. Concerning this clone itself: The antigen remains undetermined.

The J gene is TRBJ1-1, the V gene TRBV10-1; D is unclear. The TCR sequence derives from a human donor who received a COVID-19 vaccine. Sequencing used CD4+ T cells from PBMCs cultured with HCoV-229E spike peptides, obtained after COVID-19 vaccination. The CDR3 reads CASSESVSRTEAFF. The CDR3 DNA is TGCGCCAGCAGTGAGTCCGTGAGTCGTACTGAAGCTTTCTTT.